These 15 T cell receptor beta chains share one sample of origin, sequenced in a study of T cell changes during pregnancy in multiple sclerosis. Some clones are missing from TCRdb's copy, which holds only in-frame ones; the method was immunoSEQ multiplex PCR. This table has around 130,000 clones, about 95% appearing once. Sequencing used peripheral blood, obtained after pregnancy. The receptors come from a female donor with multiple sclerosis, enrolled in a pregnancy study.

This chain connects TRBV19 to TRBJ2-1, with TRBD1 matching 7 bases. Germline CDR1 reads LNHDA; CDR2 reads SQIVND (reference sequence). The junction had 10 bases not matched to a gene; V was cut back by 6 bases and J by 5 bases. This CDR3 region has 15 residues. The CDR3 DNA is TGTGCCAGTAGACAGGGGTTTCTATTTGACAATGAGCAGTTCTTC. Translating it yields CASRQGFLFDNEQFF.

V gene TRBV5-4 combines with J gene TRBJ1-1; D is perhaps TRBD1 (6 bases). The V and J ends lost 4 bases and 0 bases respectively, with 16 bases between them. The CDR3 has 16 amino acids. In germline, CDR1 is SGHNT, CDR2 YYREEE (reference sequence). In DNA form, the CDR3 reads TGTGCCAGCAGCCCCGAGGGGGTAAGGATGAACACTGAAGCTTTCTTT. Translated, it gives CASSPEGVRMNTEAFF.

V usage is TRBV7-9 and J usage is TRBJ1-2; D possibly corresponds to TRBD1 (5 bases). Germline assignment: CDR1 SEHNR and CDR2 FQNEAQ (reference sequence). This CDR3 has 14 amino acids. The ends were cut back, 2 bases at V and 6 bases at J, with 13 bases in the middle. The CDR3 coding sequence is TGTGCCAGCAGCTTAAACACCTGGGGCCATGGCTACACCTTC. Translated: CASSLNTWGHGYTF.

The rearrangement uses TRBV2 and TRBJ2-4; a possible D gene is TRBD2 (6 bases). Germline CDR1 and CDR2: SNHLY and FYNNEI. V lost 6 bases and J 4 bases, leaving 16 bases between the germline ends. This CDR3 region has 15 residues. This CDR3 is CASREGRNAKNIQYF. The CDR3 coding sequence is TGTGCCAGCAGGGAGGGACGGAACGCGAAAAACATTCAGTACTTC.

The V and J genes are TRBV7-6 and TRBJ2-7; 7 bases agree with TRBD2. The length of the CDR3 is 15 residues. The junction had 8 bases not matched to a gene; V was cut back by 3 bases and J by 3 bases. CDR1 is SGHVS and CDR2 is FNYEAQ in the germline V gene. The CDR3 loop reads CASSLVGAGVYEQYF. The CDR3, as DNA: TGTGCCAGCAGCTTGGTTGGGGCGGGAGTCTACGAGCAGTACTTC.

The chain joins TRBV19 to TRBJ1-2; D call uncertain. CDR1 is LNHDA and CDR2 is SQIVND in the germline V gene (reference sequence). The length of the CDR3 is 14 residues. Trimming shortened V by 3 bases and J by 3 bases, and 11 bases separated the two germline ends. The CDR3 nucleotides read TGTGCCAGTAGTATCAGTGGGCTTGACTATGGCTACACCTTC. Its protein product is CASSISGLDYGYTF.

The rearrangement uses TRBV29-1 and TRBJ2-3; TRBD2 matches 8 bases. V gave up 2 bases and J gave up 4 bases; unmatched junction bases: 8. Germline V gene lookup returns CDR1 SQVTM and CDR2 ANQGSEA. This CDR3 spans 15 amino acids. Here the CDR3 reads CSVESAGGLPDTQYF. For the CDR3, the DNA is TGCAGCGTTGAATCTGCGGGAGGTTTACCAGATACGCAGTATTTT.

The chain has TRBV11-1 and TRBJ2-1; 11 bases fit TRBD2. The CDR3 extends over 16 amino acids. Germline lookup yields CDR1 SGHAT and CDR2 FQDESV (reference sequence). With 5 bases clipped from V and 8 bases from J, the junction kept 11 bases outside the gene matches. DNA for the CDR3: TGTGCCAGCAGCCGTCGCACTAGCGGGAGTAGGCATGAGCAGTTCTTC. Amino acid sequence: CASSRRTSGSRHEQFF.

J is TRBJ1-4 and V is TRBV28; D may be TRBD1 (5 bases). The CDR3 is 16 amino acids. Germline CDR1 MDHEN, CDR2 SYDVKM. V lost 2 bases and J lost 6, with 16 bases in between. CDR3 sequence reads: CASSLERRGVYEKLFF. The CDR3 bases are TGTGCCAGCAGTTTAGAGAGGAGGGGAGTTTATGAAAAACTGTTTTTT.

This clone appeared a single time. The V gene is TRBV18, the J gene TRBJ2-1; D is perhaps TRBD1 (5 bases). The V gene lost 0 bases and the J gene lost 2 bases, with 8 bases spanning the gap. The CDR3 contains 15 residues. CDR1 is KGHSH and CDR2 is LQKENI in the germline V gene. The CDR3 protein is CASSPPRAAYNEQFF. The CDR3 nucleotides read TGTGCCAGCTCACCACCCAGGGCAGCCTACAATGAGCAGTTCTTC.

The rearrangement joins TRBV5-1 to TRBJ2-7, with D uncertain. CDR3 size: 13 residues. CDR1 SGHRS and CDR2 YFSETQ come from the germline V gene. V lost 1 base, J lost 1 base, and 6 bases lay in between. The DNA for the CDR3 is TGCGCCAGCAGCTTGAGCTCATCCTACGAGCAGTACTTC. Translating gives CASSLSSSYEQYF. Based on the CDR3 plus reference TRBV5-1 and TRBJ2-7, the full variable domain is KAGVTQTPRYLIKTRGQQVTLSCSPISGHRSVSWYQQTPGQGLQFLFEYFSETQRNKGNFPGRFSGRQFSNSRSEMNVSTLELGDSALYLCASSLSSSYEQYFGPGTRLTVT.

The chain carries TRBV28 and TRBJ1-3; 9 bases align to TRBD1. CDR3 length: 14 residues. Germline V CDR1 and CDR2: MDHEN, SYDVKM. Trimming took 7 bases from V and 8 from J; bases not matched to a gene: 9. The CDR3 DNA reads TGTGCCAGCACCCTGACAGGGGGGTGGGACACCATATATTTT. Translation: CASTLTGGWDTIYF. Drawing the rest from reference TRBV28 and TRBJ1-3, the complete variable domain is DVKVTQSSRYLVKRTGEKVFLECVQDMDHENMFWYRQDPGLGLRLIYFSYDVKMKEKGDIPEGYSVSREKKERFSLILESASTNQTSMYLCASTLTGGWDTIYFGEGSWLTVV.

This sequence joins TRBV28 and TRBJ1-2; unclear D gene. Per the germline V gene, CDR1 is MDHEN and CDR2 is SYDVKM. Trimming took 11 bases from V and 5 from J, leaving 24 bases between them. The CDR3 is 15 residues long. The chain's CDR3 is CASHEGADKTYGYTF. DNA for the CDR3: TGTGCCTCCCATGAGGGAGCAGACAAAACTTATGGCTACACCTTC.

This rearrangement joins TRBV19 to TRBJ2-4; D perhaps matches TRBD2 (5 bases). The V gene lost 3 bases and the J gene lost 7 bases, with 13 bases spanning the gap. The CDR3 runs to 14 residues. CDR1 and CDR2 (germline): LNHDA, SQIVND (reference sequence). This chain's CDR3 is CASSMAGEYNIQYF. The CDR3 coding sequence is TGTGCCAGTAGTATGGCCGGGGAGTATAACATTCAGTACTTC. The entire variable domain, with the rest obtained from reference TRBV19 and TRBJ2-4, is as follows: DGGITQSPKYLFRKEGQNVTLSCEQNLNHDAMYWYRQDPGQGLRLIYYSQIVNDFQKGDIAEGYSVSREKKESFPLTVTSAQKNPTAFYLCASSMAGEYNIQYFGAGTRLSVL.

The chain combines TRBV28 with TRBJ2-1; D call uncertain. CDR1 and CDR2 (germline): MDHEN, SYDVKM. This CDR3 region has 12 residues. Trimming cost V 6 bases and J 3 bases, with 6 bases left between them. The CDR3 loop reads CASSLLYNEQFF. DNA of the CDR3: TGTGCCAGCAGCTTACTCTACAATGAGCAGTTCTTC.